This T cell receptor beta chain originates from a study of identical twins. Study observations and caveats: Cross-sectional statistics underpinned the conclusions; the same donors were not followed. There were fewer insertions in abundant cord blood beta clonotypes, but memory repertoires showed no such pattern.

MiXCR, applied by TCRdb to the 5' RACE reads, yields one record per CDR3 protein. Of 200,000 to 250,000 distinct CDR3 sequences in the sample, roughly 12% were seen once. A word on this clonotype: Its antigen remains unknown.

CDR1 and CDR2 from the germline V gene are LGHNA and YSLEER. The CDR3 consists of 13 residues. V gave up 0 bases and J gave up 9 bases, with 9 bases separating them. The sample was also reused in another study, on yellow fever vaccine responses in identical twins. That work contributes: Reportedly, twins showed a vaccine T cell response that looked partly convergent and partly personalized.

V gene TRBV4-3 combines with J gene TRBJ2-1; D remains ambiguous. The material sequenced was memory (CD45RO+) T cells sorted from blood. The clonotype originates from a woman between 18 and 30 years old in good health. CDR3 sequence (DNA): TGCGCCAGCAGCCAAGATTACCTTAGTGAGCAGTTCTTC. This codes for CASSQDYLSEQFF.